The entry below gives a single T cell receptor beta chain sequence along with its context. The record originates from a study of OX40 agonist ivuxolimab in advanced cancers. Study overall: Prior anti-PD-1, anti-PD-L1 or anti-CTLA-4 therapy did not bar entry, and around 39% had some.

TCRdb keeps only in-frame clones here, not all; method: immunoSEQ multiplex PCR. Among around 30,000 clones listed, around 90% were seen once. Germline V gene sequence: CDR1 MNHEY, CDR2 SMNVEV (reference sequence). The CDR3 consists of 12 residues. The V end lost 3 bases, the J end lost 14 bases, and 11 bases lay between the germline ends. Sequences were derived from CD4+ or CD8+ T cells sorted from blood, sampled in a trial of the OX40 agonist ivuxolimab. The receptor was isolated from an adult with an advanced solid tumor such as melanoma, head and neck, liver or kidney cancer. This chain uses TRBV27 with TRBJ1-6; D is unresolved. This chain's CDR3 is CASSFGGSTLHF. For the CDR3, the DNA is TGTGCCAGCAGTTTCGGTGGGTCCACCCTCCACTTT.